The 10 T cell receptor beta chains in this list originate from one sample, sequenced in a study of shared clonotypes between healthy human individuals. Naive CD8 cells lacked CD45RO and underwent positive selection for CCR7, leaving out terminally differentiated effector memory CD45RA+ cells. Sequencing used immunoSEQ multiplex PCR; TCRdb keeps in-frame clones, though not all of them. The repertoire holds around 2,100,000 clones, with about 95% as singletons. Sequencing was carried out using naive CD8+ T cells sorted from blood. Source of these receptors: a man between 18 and 29 years old in good health.

The J gene is TRBJ2-1, the V gene TRBV10-2; D is unclear. Germline V gives CDR1 WSHSY, CDR2 SAAADI. The V and J ends lost 2 bases and 2 bases respectively, with 4 bases between them. The CDR3 totals 13 residues. CDR3 in amino acids: CASSEGTYNEQFF. In DNA, the CDR3 is TGCGCCAGCAGTGAGGGCACCTACAATGAGCAGTTCTTC.

The chain joins TRBV4-2 to TRBJ2-1; D unclear. With 2 bases removed from V and 8 bases from J, the gap between germline ends came to 16 bases. The CDR3 extends over 15 amino acids. Germline V gene lookup returns CDR1 LGHNA and CDR2 YNFKEQ. The CDR3, as DNA: TGTGCCAGCAGCCAACCCGACTCCACCGGTCATGAGCAGTTCTTC. It specifies CASSQPDSTGHEQFF.

The rearrangement uses TRBV15 and TRBJ2-1; D is possibly TRBD1 or TRBD2 (6 bases each). Per germline, CDR1 LNHNV and CDR2 YYDKDF (reference sequence). The V end was cut by 3 bases, the J end by 9 bases, with 12 bases between. This CDR3 spans 13 amino acids. The CDR3 loop is CATSSPEGGEQFF. In DNA, the CDR3 is TGTGCCACCAGCAGTCCGGAGGGGGGTGAGCAGTTCTTC.

V is TRBV13 and J is TRBJ2-7, with 8 positions matching TRBD2. Germline CDR1 is PRHDT and CDR2 is FYEKMQ (reference sequence). The V and J ends lost 4 bases and 2 bases, in that order; junction bases with no gene match: 10. This CDR3 comprises 16 residues. The CDR3 bases are TGTGCCAGCAGCTGGCTCCTAGCGGGTGGGGCCTACGAGCAGTACTTC. Its protein is CASSWLLAGGAYEQYF. Drawing the rest from reference TRBV13 and TRBJ2-7, the complete variable domain is AAGVIQSPRHLIKEKRETATLKCYPIPRHDTVYWYQQGPGQDPQFLISFYEKMQSDKGSIPDRFSAQQFSDYHSELNMSSLELGDSALYFCASSWLLAGGAYEQYFGPGTRLTVT.

Details on this clone: This may be a read error, as it is one base from a much larger clone. Other DNA sequences from this sample encode an identical CDR3 as well. The chain has TRBV2 and TRBJ2-7; D not certain. With 6 bases removed from V and 0 bases from J, the gap between germline ends came to 3 bases. There are 11 residues in the CDR3. Germline values: CDR1 SNHLY, CDR2 FYNNEI. CDR3 in DNA: TGTGCCAGCAGCCTCTCCTACGAGCAGTACTTC. It yields the protein CASSLSYEQYF.

CDR3 DNA: TGCGCCAGCAGGGGAACGGACGGGGAGCTGTTTTTT. It specifies CASRGTDGELFF. The chain has TRBV10-2 and TRBJ2-2; the D is unclear. With 6 bases removed from V and 7 bases from J, the gap between germline ends came to 9 bases. The CDR3 covers 12 residues. From germline, CDR1 is WSHSY and CDR2 SAAADI.

This chain joins TRBV6-1 and TRBJ1-4; weak D call: TRBD1 (5 bases). V was shortened by 10 bases and J by 7 bases, with 13 bases between the two germline ends. There are 12 residues in the CDR3. Germline assignment: CDR1 MNHNS and CDR2 SASEGT. CDR3 sequence: CANRAGGEKLFF. The DNA for the CDR3 is TGTGCCAACCGGGCCGGGGGTGAAAAACTGTTTTTT.

The genes are TRBV4-1 and TRBJ1-1; TRBD1 aligns across 10 bases. CDR3 length: 17 residues. V lost 6 bases and J lost 5; bases outside the gene matches: 15. CDR1 is MGHRA and CDR2 is YSYEKL in the germline V gene. CDR3 protein: CASSSSGTGVIGTEAFF. The CDR3 region has the DNA TGCGCCAGCAGTTCGTCCGGGACAGGGGTAATCGGGACTGAAGCTTTCTTT.

The chain has TRBV11-2 and TRBJ2-3; D may be TRBD1 (5 bases). The ends were cut back, 4 bases at V and 3 bases at J, with 14 bases in the middle. The length of the CDR3 is 15 residues. Per the germline V gene, CDR1 is SGHAT and CDR2 is FQNNGV. The CDR3 spells CASSSVGHVTDTQYF. The CDR3 nucleotides read TGTGCCAGCAGCTCCGTGGGGCACGTGACAGATACGCAGTATTTT. Together with reference TRBV11-2 and TRBJ2-3, the CDR3 gives the full variable domain: EAGVAQSPRYKIIEKRQSVAFWCNPISGHATLYWYQQILGQGPKLLIQFQNNGVVDDSQLPKDRFSAERLKGVDSTLKIQPAKLEDSAVYLCASSSVGHVTDTQYFGPGTRLTVL.

The rearrangement joins TRBV30 to TRBJ2-3, with 8 positions matching TRBD1. The CDR3 has 14 amino acids. The V gene's germline CDR1 is GTSNPN and CDR2 SVGIG (reference sequence). V shed 8 bases, J shed 5 bases, and the junction held 12 bases outside the gene matches. The CDR3 coding sequence is TGTGCCCATGGACAGGGTTCGTCTCGAGATACGCAGTATTTT. Encoded protein: CAHGQGSSRDTQYF.